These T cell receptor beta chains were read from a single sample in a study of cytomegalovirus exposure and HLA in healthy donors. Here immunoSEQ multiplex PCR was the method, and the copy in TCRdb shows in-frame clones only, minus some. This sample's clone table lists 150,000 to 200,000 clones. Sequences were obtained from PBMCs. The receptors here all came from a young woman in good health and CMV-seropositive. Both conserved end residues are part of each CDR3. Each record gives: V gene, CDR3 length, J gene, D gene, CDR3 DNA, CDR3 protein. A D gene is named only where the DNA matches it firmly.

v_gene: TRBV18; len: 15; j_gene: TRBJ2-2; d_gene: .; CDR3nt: TGTGCCAGCTCATCGGGACAAACGCTCACCGGGGAGCTGTTTTTT; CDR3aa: CASSSGQTLTGELFF
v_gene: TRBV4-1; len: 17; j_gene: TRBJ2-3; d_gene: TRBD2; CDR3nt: TGCGCCAGCAGCCAAGGGTCCCTAGCGGATAGCACAGATACGCAGTATTTT; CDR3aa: CASSQGSLADSTDTQYF
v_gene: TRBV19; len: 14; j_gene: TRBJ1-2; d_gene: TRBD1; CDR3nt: TGTGCCAGTAGGCTCGCACAGGGGGGATATGGCTACACCTTC; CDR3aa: CASRLAQGGYGYTF
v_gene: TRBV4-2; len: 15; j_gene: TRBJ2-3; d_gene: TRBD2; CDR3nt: TGTGCCAGCAGCCAGTCTAGCGGGGACACAGATACGCAGTATTTT; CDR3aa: CASSQSSGDTDTQYF
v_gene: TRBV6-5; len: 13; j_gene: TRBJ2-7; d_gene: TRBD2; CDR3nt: TGTGCCAGCACTCGAGGGGAGGGATACGAGCAGTACTTC; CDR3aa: CASTRGEGYEQYF
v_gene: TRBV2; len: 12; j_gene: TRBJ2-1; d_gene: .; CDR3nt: TGTGCCAGCAGTGAAGGTACTGATGAGCAGTTCTTC; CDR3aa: CASSEGTDEQFF
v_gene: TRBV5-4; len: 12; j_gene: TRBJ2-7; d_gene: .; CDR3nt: TGTGCCAGCAGCTTAAGAGGGGGCGAGCAGTACTTC; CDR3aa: CASSLRGGEQYF
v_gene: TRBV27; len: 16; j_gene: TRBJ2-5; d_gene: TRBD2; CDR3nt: TGTGCCAGCAGTCGGGGAACTAGCGGGAGTGGGGAGACCCAGTACTTC; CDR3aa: CASSRGTSGSGETQYF
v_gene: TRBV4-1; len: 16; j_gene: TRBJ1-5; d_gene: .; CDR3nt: TGCGCCAGCAGCCAGTCGCTGGGGGAGGGCAATCAGCCCCAGCATTTT; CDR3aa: CASSQSLGEGNQPQHF
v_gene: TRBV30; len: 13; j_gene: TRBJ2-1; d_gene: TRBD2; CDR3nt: TGTGCCTGGAGTACTAGCGGGAGGGATGAGCAGTTCTTC; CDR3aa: CAWSTSGRDEQFF
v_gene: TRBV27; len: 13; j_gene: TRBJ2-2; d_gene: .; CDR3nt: TGTGCCAGCTGTGAGGGTAACACCGGGGAGCTGTTTTTT; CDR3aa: CASCEGNTGELFF
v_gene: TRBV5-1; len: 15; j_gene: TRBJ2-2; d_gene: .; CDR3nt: TGCGCCAGCAGCTTGGCCGCAGGGAATGCCGGGGAGCTGTTTTTT; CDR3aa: CASSLAAGNAGELFF
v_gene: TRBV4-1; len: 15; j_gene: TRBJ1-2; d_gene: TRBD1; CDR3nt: TGCGCCAGCAGACAACCGGGACAGGGAAACTATGGCTACACCTTC; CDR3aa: CASRQPGQGNYGYTF
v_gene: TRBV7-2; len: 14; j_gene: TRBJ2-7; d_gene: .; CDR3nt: TGTGCCAGCAGCTTAGCGCACAGGCGTCACGAGCAGTACTTC; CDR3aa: CASSLAHRRHEQYF
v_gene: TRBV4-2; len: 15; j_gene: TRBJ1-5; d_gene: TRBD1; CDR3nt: TGTGCCAGCAGCCAAACCGGGACAGTGAATCAGCCCCAGCATTTT; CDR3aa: CASSQTGTVNQPQHF
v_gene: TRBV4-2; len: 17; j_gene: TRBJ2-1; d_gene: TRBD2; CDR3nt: TGTGCCAGCAGCCAAGATCCGATGGCGGGAGGGGTAAATGAGCAGTTCTTC; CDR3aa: CASSQDPMAGGVNEQFF
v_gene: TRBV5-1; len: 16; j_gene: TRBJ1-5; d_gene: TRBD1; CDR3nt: TGCGCCAGCAGCTTGGCCTCAGGGGGCGCGGATCAGCCCCAGCATTTT; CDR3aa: CASSLASGGADQPQHF
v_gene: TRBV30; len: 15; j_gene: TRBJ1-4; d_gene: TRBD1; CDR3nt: TGTGCCTGGAGTGTCGACAGGGGAGAAGATGAAAAACTGTTTTTT; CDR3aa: CAWSVDRGEDEKLFF
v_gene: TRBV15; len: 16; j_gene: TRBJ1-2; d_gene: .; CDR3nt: TGTGCCACCAGCAGAGATCCACACGGGGGTGGGGCGGGCTACACCTTC; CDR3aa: CATSRDPHGGGAGYTF
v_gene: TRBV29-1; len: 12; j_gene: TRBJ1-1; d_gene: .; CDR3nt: TGCAGCGCCCAGAGGGCGAACACTGAAGCTTTCTTT; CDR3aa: CSAQRANTEAFF
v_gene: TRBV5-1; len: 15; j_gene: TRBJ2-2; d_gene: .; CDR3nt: TGCGCCAGCAGCTTGGTGGAGATGAACACCGGGGAGCTGTTTTTT; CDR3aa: CASSLVEMNTGELFF
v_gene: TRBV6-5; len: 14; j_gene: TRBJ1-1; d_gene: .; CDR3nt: TGTGCCAGCAGTTCGCGGGGGACCCGGACTGAAGCTTTCTTT; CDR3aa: CASSSRGTRTEAFF
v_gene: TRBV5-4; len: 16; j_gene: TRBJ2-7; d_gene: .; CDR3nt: TGTGCCAGCAGCTTGGCCGGCGGGGTGTTGAAATACGAGCAGTACTTC; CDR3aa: CASSLAGGVLKYEQYF
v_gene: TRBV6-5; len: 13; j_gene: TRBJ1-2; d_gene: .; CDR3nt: TGTGCCAGCAGTTCGGGCCGGGGGTTTGGCTACACCTTC; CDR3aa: CASSSGRGFGYTF
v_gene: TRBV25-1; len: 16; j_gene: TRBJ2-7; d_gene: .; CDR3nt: TGTGCCAGCCCCCCGCAGATGACCCTACTACTGCTCGAGCAGTACTTC; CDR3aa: CASPPQMTLLLLEQYF
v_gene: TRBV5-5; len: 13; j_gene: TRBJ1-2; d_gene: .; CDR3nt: TGTGCCAGCAGCACAAAAATCTCAGGTGGCTACACCTTC; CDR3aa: CASSTKISGGYTF
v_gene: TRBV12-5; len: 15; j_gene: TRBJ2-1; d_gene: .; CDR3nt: TGTGCTAGTGGTCTCCGACTAGTAGGAGCAAATGAGCAGTTCTTC; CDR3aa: CASGLRLVGANEQFF
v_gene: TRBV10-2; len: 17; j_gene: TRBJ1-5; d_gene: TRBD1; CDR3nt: TGCGCCAGCAGCACCAGGGGACAGCAGGATAGCAATCAGCCCCAGCATTTT; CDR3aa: CASSTRGQQDSNQPQHF
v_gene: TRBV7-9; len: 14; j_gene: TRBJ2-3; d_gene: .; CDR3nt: TGTGCCAGCAGCCCGCCAGATTACACAGATACGCAGTATTTT; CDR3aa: CASSPPDYTDTQYF